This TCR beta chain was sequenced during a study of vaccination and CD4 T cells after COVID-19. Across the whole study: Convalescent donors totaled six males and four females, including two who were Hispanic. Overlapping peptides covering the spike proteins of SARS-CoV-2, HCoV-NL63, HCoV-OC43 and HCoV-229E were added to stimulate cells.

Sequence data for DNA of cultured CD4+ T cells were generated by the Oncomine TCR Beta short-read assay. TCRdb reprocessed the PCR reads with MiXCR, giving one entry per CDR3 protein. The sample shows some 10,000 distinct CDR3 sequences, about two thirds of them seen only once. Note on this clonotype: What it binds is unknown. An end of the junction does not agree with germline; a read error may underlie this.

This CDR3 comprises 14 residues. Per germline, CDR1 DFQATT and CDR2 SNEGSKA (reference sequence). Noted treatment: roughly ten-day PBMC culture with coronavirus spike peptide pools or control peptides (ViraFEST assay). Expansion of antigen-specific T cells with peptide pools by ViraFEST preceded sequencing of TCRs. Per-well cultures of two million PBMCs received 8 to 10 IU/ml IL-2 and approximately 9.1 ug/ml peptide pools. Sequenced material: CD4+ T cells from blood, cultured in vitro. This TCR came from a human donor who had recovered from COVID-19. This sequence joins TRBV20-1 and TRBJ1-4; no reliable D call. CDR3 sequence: CSAGDTPLGEKLFF. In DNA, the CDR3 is TGCAGTGCTGGAGACACCCCACTAGGGGAAAAACTGTTTTTT.